The T cell receptor beta chain under discussion was sequenced for a study of cytomegalovirus exposure and HLA in healthy donors. Study-wide background: Early released data had approximately 86 million unique TCRs, all coming from HLA-typed donors.

Study-wide points: Reportedly, a later analysis found an Asian-associated ancestry cluster had fewer N-insertions than the roughly 670-donor mean. TCR beta sequences reportedly predicted the HLA-A and HLA-B alleles of most subjects accurately. Presence/absence analysis assumed near-uniform sequencing depth across donors.

This PCR relied on a set of 60 Vbeta primers and 13 Jbeta primers. Here immunoSEQ multiplex PCR was the method, and the copy in TCRdb shows in-frame clones only, minus some. This table has about 220,000 clones, roughly 88% appearing once. As to this clone: What it recognizes is unknown.

V was trimmed by 0 bases and J by 14 bases, leaving 13 bases between them. Per the germline V gene, CDR1 is SGHNT and CDR2 is YYREEE (reference sequence). The CDR3 loop spans 12 amino acids. The origin of this receptor is a boy aged 2-15 years in good health and CMV-seronegative. Sequenced input: PBMCs. V gene TRBV5-4 combines with J gene TRBJ2-3; D may be TRBD1 (5 bases). CDR3 DNA: TGTGCCAGCAGCTTGGGGGGCCTCAGTCGGTATTTT. It yields the protein CASSLGGLSRYF.